These 20 T cell receptor beta chains share one sample of origin, sequenced in a study of T cells in tumors after PD-1 blockade. Generated by immunoSEQ multiplex PCR, the TCRdb table keeps only in-frame clones and is missing some. The data contain over 12,000 clones, about four fifths of them singletons. The source was PBMCs, collected after anti-PD-1 treatment. The receptors were sampled from a human donor with basal cell carcinoma.

The V call is TRBV20-1, the J call TRBJ1-2; D is unresolved. The CDR3 sequence is 11 residues long. The germline V gene has CDR1 DFQATT and CDR2 SNEGSKA (reference sequence). The ends were cut back, 5 bases at V and 9 bases at J, with 13 bases in the middle. This CDR3 is CSASTPSSYTF. The CDR3 nucleotides read TGCAGTGCTTCGACACCGTCGAGCTACACCTTC.

The rearrangement links TRBV30 to TRBJ1-2; D unclear. V was cut by 7 bases and J by 5 bases, with 11 bases left in between. This CDR3 is built from 11 residues. Germline-derived CDR1 and CDR2 are GTSNPN and SVGIG (reference sequence). In DNA, the CDR3 is TGTGCCTCCGGAATGAGTTATGGCTACACCTTC. This gives the protein CASGMSYGYTF.

V and J are TRBV12-3 or TRBV12-4 and TRBJ1-2; D unresolved. The CDR3 runs 12 residues. V dropped 2 bases and J dropped 7 bases, with 8 bases sitting between them. CDR3 sequence (DNA): TGTGCCAGCAGTTTATCCTCTCTTGGCTACACCTTC. It encodes CASSLSSLGYTF.

Remarks on this clone: A read error may account for a junction end that differs from germline. In the same sample, other DNA sequences code for this CDR3. This chain joins TRBV2 and TRBJ2-1, with TRBD2 matching 8 bases. Germline V lookup: CDR1 SNHLY, CDR2 FYNNEI. The CDR3 totals 19 residues. The CDR3 DNA reads TGTGCCACCAGTGACGGGGGGGCGCGGGCGGGGAGCTCCTACAATGAGCAGTTCTTC. It specifies CATSDGGARAGSSYNEQFF.

The V call is TRBV6-2 or TRBV6-3, the J call TRBJ2-2; 10 nucleotides align to TRBD1. V was pared by 4 bases and J by 3 bases, with 2 bases of the junction left unmatched. The CDR3 is 15 residues long. The germline CDR1 and CDR2 sequences are MNHEY and SVGEGT. CDR3 amino acids: CASSSGQGDTGELFF. In nucleotides, the CDR3 is TGTGCCAGCAGTTCAGGACAGGGGGACACCGGGGAGCTGTTTTTT.

The genes are TRBV4-3 and TRBJ2-3; D gene unclear. Trimming removed 4 bases from V and 3 bases from J, with 14 bases in between. The CDR3 spans 15 residues. Germline CDR1 and CDR2: LGHNA and YSLEER. DNA for the CDR3: TGCGCCAGCAGCCCCAATGACCGGGTTACAGATACGCAGTATTTT. This encodes CASSPNDRVTDTQYF.

This clone has just one count. The rearrangement links TRBV5-4 to TRBJ2-5; the D call may be TRBD1 or TRBD2 (5 bases each). V was shortened by 0 bases and J by 1 base, with 10 bases between the two germline ends. The CDR3 loop spans 15 amino acids. Germline lookup yields CDR1 SGHNT and CDR2 YYREEE (reference sequence). The CDR3 region is CASSLATGRQETQYF. The CDR3 DNA sequence: TGTGCCAGCAGCTTGGCCACGGGGCGCCAAGAGACCCAGTACTTC.

The chain is built from TRBV2 and TRBJ2-2; 7 bases map to TRBD2. Per germline, CDR1 SNHLY and CDR2 FYNNEI. The trim removed 8 bases at V and 3 bases at J, leaving 6 bases unmatched. The CDR3 covers 14 residues. The CDR3 is CASAREADTGELFF. The CDR3 DNA sequence: TGTGCCAGCGCTCGGGAGGCGGACACCGGGGAGCTGTTTTTT. Looking up the rest from reference TRBV2 and TRBJ2-2 gives the full variable domain: EPEVTQTPSHQVTQMGQEVILRCVPISNHLYFYWYRQILGQKVEFLVSFYNNEISEKSEIFDDQFSVERPDGSNFTLKIRSTKLEDSAMYFCASAREADTGELFFGEGSRLTVL.

The V gene is TRBV4-3, the J gene TRBJ2-5, with 7 bases identical to TRBD1. The CDR3 is 15 residues long. CDR1 is LGHNA, CDR2 YSLEER, per germline. The V segment lost 3 bases and the J segment 2 bases; nucleotides outside the gene matches: 6. The CDR3 loop is CASSHGDSRQETQYF. The CDR3 bases are TGCGCCAGCAGCCATGGGGACAGTCGGCAAGAGACCCAGTACTTC.

The chain employs TRBV7-2 and TRBJ2-2; TRBD1 matches at 9 bases. V was clipped by 5 bases and J by 8 bases; unmatched bases: 9. The CDR3 runs to 15 residues. From germline, CDR1 is SGHTA and CDR2 FQGNSA. The CDR3 nucleotides are TGTGCCAGCAGCGCTCTCCAGGGGACAGGGGGGGAGCTGTTTTTT. This codes for CASSALQGTGGELFF.

CDR3 coding DNA: TGTGCCAGCAGTATCACAGGGGCTATGGGCCTGAACACTGAAGCTTTCTTT. Amino acids: CASSITGAMGLNTEAFF. This chain connects TRBV28 to TRBJ1-1, with 7 bases that match TRBD1. CDR1 is MDHEN, CDR2 SYDVKM, per germline. The CDR3 runs to 17 residues. J lost 0 bases, V lost 5 bases, and 12 bases had no gene match.

The J gene is TRBJ2-7, the V gene TRBV27; no clear D gene. CDR3 length: 13 residues. Trimming stripped 3 bases from V and 7 bases from J, with 13 bases between. The germline V gene has CDR1 MNHEY and CDR2 SMNVEV (reference sequence). CDR3 residues: CASSFGNPVEQYF. The DNA for the CDR3 is TGTGCCAGCAGTTTCGGTAACCCCGTGGAGCAGTACTTC.

The rearrangement uses TRBV4-2 and TRBJ1-2; 7 bases map to TRBD1. Trimming at V came to 1 base and at J to 11 bases, leaving 10 bases not matched to a gene. The CDR3 loop spans 14 amino acids. In germline, CDR1 is LGHNA, CDR2 YNFKEQ. CDR3 sequence: CASSQVGTALEYTF. CDR3 nucleotide sequence: TGTGCCAGCAGCCAAGTCGGGACAGCCCTCGAATACACCTTC.

This chain links TRBV11-3 with TRBJ2-5; a weak D match, TRBD1 (5 bases). Looked up from germline, CDR1 is SGHNT and CDR2 is YENEEA. CDR3 length: 15 residues. The V end was cut by 5 bases, the J end by 2 bases, with 15 bases between. In DNA, the CDR3 is TGTGCCAGCAGCCCTGGGGCCAGGGAACAAGAGACCCAGTACTTC. Its translation is CASSPGAREQETQYF.

The chain uses TRBV6-5 and TRBJ1-6; D remains ambiguous. Deletions cut 6 bases from V and 5 bases from J, with 11 bases between. From germline, CDR1 is MNHEY and CDR2 SVGAGI. The CDR3 runs to 14 residues. The CDR3 DNA reads TGTGCCAGCAGCCGTACAGTAAATAATTCACCCCTCCACTTT. This gives the protein CASSRTVNNSPLHF.

This clone was seen more than once but under ten times. This chain links TRBV5-5 with TRBJ1-2; no firm D call. Between the trimmed V and J ends, which lost 0 bases and 7 bases, there was a span of 19 bases. The CDR3 has 16 amino acids. Looked up from germline, CDR1 is SGHKS and CDR2 is YYEKEE (reference sequence). The CDR3 bases are TGTGCCAGCAGCTTGGACGCGGGGTCTGCGGCGCGTGGCTACACCTTC. It specifies CASSLDAGSAARGYTF.

This clone is termed medium-sized. V gene TRBV6-1 combines with J gene TRBJ1-1, with D possibly matching TRBD1 (6 bases). V lost 2 bases and J lost 5, with 15 bases in between. Germline loops: CDR1 MNHNS, CDR2 SASEGT. The CDR3 runs to 15 residues. CDR3 coding DNA: TGTGCCAGCAGTGAATTGGGGGCCCCGTGGACTGAAGCTTTCTTT. Its protein is CASSELGAPWTEAFF.

This chain uses TRBV12-5 with TRBJ2-2, with D tentatively TRBD2 (6 bases). The V and J ends lost 6 bases and 3 bases respectively, with 8 bases between them. CDR3 length equals 13 residues. Germline V gives CDR1 LGHNT, CDR2 FRNRAP. The CDR3 region has the DNA TGTGCTAGTGGGGCGGGATACACCGGGGAGCTGTTTTTT. Protein product: CASGAGYTGELFF. The full variable domain, with the rest looked up from reference TRBV12-5 and TRBJ2-2, is DARVTQTPRHKVTEMGQEVTMRCQPILGHNTVFWYRQTMMQGLELLAYFRNRAPLDDSGMPKDRFSAEMPDATLATLKIQPSEPRDSAVYFCASGAGYTGELFFGEGSRLTVL.

The chain carries TRBV19 and TRBJ2-2; 8 bases align to TRBD1. CDR1 is LNHDA and CDR2 is SQIVND in the germline V gene (reference sequence). The V segment lost 5 bases and the J segment 7 bases; nucleotides outside the gene matches: 18. The CDR3 runs to 18 residues. The CDR3 coding sequence is TGTGCCAGTAGTCCCCGTCCCCTATCAACAGGGGGTAACGGGGAGCTGTTTTTT. Translated, it gives CASSPRPLSTGGNGELFF.

This clone was detected once. The J gene is TRBJ2-3, the V gene TRBV4-3; tentatively, D is TRBD1 or TRBD2 (7 bases each). V gave up 2 bases and J gave up 0 bases, with 9 bases separating them. CDR1 and CDR2 (germline): LGHNA, YSLEER. The CDR3 extends over 15 amino acids. The CDR3 is CASSQQGGSTDTQYF. CDR3 DNA sequence: TGCGCCAGCAGCCAACAGGGGGGGAGCACAGATACGCAGTATTTT.